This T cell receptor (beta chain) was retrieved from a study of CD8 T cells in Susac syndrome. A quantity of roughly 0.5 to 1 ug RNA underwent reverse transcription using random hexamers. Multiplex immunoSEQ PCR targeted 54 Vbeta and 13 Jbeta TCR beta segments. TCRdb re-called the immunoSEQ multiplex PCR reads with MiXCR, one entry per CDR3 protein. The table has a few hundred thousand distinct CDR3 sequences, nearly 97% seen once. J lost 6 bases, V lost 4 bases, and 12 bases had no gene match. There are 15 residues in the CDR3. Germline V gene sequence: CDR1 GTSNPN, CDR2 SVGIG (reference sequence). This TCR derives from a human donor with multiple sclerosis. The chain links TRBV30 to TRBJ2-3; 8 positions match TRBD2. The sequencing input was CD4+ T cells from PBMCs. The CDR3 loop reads CAWKLYLAGGDTQYF. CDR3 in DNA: TGTGCCTGGAAATTGTACCTAGCGGGCGGGGATACGCAGTATTTT.